This section outlines one T cell receptor beta chain sequence together with its context. The antigen this receptor binds is unknown. Base qualities are not provided; no much larger clone lies one nucleotide away. The library came from the immunoSEQ multiplex PCR assay. A mixture of 60 forward primers for TCR Vbeta segments and 13 reverse primers for TCR Jbeta segments was used in the multiplex PCR. A multiplex PCR assay on genomic DNA amplified the CDR3 region of rearranged TCR beta genes. On the Illumina HiSeq System, the amplified TCR beta libraries were sequenced as 87-base-pair reads. Under the source paper's analysis protocol: A later analysis tallied some 79 million unique TCR beta chains across the 610 or so repertoires, and some 12 million of those chains were shared by two or more donors. A nearest-neighbor algorithm error-corrected the raw reads and collapsed the reads into unique sequences, merging closely related sequences to remove PCR and sequencing errors. V, D and J gene segments were assigned by aligning CDR3 sequences to IMGT reference sequences. For a sequence to be retained, a match of at least six nucleotides to both a V gene segment and a J gene segment was required. A rearrangement counted as productive if the CDR3 had no stop codons and remained in frame with V and J, and every other rearrangement counted as non-productive. CDR3 was defined by IMGT convention, running from the second conserved V-encoded cysteine to the conserved J-encoded phenylalanine. The earlier analysis of about 570 of the donors excluded any sequence lacking an unambiguous match to a single V gene segment. In an earlier analysis of a few hundred of the donors, V segments were called functional above 56.7% productive rearrangements and were called segregating when the between-donor standard deviation exceeded 5%. A statistical classification framework was built to diagnose cytomegalovirus status from the catalog of TCR beta chain sequences. In a later analysis, V and J genes were assigned by comparing TCR nucleotide sequences against IMGT/GENE-DB human TR gene sequences. In a later analysis, CDR3 sequences and most-parsimonious VDJ recombination scenarios were assigned using the TCRdist pipeline. In a later analysis, each TCR beta chain was defined by its CDR3 amino acid sequence together with its V-gene family, and reads without a unique V-gene family were excluded. To address suspected cross-contamination and a sequencing artifact, a later analysis removed approximately 590 highly shared, low-generation-probability nucleotide sequences. In a later analysis, a clonal expansion index for each public chain was calculated from normalized within-repertoire ranks of inferred template counts. In a later analysis, generation probabilities were computed with a VDJ recombination model fitted to out-of-frame rearrangements, and the resulting probabilities were checked against IGoR. In a later analysis, hypergeometric tests were used to score TCR-TCR, TCR-HLA and TCR-CMV co-occurrence, with a repertoire-size bias correction applied to TCR pairs. To estimate false discovery rates, a later analysis permuted the HLA or CMV assignments 20 times. In a later analysis, co-occurring TCRs were grouped using DBSCAN, with TCRdist sequence similarity added in when clustering inside HLA-allele-positive subsets. For co-occurrence clustering, repertoires with fewer than 30,000 or more than 120,000 public chains were excluded, along with roughly five repertoires with anomalous nucleotide sharing. TCRdb took over this immuneACCESS table, retaining in-frame rearrangements with V and J assigned. Such tables are incomplete; in checked studies, under half of the missing clones stem from an unresolved V gene, and the remainder is unexplained. That table gives V, J and clone size, and the DNA gave D and trimming. Within this sample are some 250,000 clones, with 82% of them counted one time only. Of the sample, over 5% is held by the ten largest clones.

The cohort was made up of roughly 670 healthy bone marrow donors. Cohort members were all nominally healthy when sampled, although unrecorded immune exposures were likely present. The donor tested CMV seropositive, placing the donor among the approximately 310 seropositive members of the cohort. A peripheral blood sample was collected from each donor, and TCR beta sequencing was performed on peripheral blood mononuclear cells. The Qiagen DNeasy Blood Extraction Kit was used to extract genomic DNA from the blood cell samples. The data belong to a study of cytomegalovirus exposure and HLA in healthy donors (dated by TCRdb to 2016 to 2017). For the study in its entirety: According to an earlier analysis of 587 of the donors, about 180 million T cells yielded roughly 110 million unique TCR beta sequences and around 280 Gb of sequence data. An early release covering over 500 HLA-typed donors comprised 250 to 350 gigabases of sequencing data and some 79 million unique TCR sequences. Of the roughly 390 genotyped donors, over 80% were placed in the genetic ancestry cluster associated with self-reported Caucasian donors. The study aimed to test whether signatures of past pathogen exposure could be identified by cataloging public T cell receptors. Using immunosequencing, the study profiled T cell repertoires from 666 subjects and related those repertoires to cytomegalovirus serostatus. Along with the roughly 670-subject first cohort, a separate validation cohort of over a hundred different subjects was used. High-throughput TCR immunosequencing, statistical association of individual TCRs with disease status, and machine learning were combined to predict cytomegalovirus infection status. A later analysis re-examined previously published TCR beta repertoires from roughly 650 donors and added high-resolution HLA genotyping to investigate patterns of TCR occurrence. Rather than using new phenotypic data, the later analysis identified candidate immune exposures from TCR beta sequences and from how often those sequences occurred across donors. An earlier analysis of some 500 of the donors used high-throughput TCR beta sequencing to judge whether each TCR beta V gene segment behaved as functional or pseudogenic. Donor age, sex, ethnicity and CMV serostatus were collected together with the repertoire data. A later genetic analysis took genome-wide SNP genotypes for 398 of the 666 donors and used that subset as a discovery cohort. Every repertoire in the discovery cohort had been generated on one and the same sequencing platform. Both class I and class II loci were covered by HLA typing, at four-digit resolution. Typing coverage varied by locus: roughly 620-640 donors for A, B, C, DRB1 and DQB1; some 520 for DQA1; more than 600 for DPA1; around 490 for DPB1. Because of strong linkage in the cohort, five DR-DQ haplotypes were treated as single units for association and clustering. Across about 370 genotyped donors of the cohort, an average of 235,054 unique TCR beta nucleotide sequences per donor were sequenced, and roughly a sixth of those sequences were non-productive.

Via the germline V gene (reference sequence), CDR1 is WNHNN and CDR2 SYGVQD. The CDR3 sequence holds 16 residues, the cysteine and phenylalanine included. The entry retains the CDR3 DNA only, 48 bases that are in frame from base 1. The V end gives up 0 bases and the J end 5 bases, leaving 4 bases in the junction not matched to a gene. Overall study results and their limits: A further reported finding was that TCR beta sequences accurately predicted the HLA-A and HLA-B alleles for most subjects in the first cohort. Compared with equally common non-associated chains, HLA-associated TCR beta chains in a later analysis were more clonally expanded and had lower generation probabilities. Linkage disequilibrium might explain the correlated functional status among segregating V segments, but an unknown experimental factor could not be excluded. Roughly uniform sequencing depth across donors was assumed in presence/absence analyses, although this assumption may not hold. Some IMGT-functional V segments, including TRBV6-2 and TRBV6-3, could not be told apart with the 87-base-pair reads, so those segments were excluded. Most TCR sequences were observed very rarely across donors, whereas some public TCRs were present in many individuals. Three of the identified cytomegalovirus-associated TCR beta chains were confirmed in vitro to be specific for cytomegalovirus antigens. In a later analysis, TCR association rates were found to vary across HLA loci, with the most associated TCRs seen for DRB1 alleles and the fewest for HLA-C alleles. Cytomegalovirus status was reported to be diagnosed by the classifier with high specificity and sensitivity in both the original and validation cohorts. Only TCR beta chains were sequenced in this cohort, and the absence of alpha or paired-chain data limited detectable features. According to a later analysis, most CMV-associated TCR beta chains appeared to be HLA-restricted, and the HLA associations seemed to be driven largely by CMV exposure. Strong co-occurrence of HLA alleles, especially DR and DQ, made assigning TCR associations to individual alleles difficult. In an earlier analysis of about 600 of the donors, most TCR beta V segments appeared in productive rearrangements about 87% or about 30% of the time, broadly matching IMGT annotations. For the cohort, immune exposure information was limited to CMV serostatus. HLA typing was unavailable for some donors at each locus, so association tests used only the typed subset. A later analysis reported that several top co-occurrence clusters appeared linked to parvovirus B19, influenza, CMV and Epstein-Barr virus. The earlier analysis of nearly 600 of the donors excluded 15 to 20 rarely observed V segments, including chromosome 9 orphons, because counts were too low. In the study, 164 TCR beta chains were listed as associated with cytomegalovirus. Compared with the 666-donor mean, donors in an Asian-associated ancestry cluster had fewer N-insertions in productive TCRs, according to a later genetic analysis. The sequencing pipeline was judged likely to have produced a cluster of highly shared sequence variants as a technical artifact. Specific HLA alleles were associated with 15,000 to 20,000 TCR beta sequences at a false discovery rate of 0.05 in a later analysis. The authors suggested that the approach could potentially be extended to other disease states and immunological phenotypes. An association between a missense DCLRE1C variant and V-gene and J-gene trimming of TCR beta chains was found in a later genetic analysis and replicated in an independent cohort.

Rearrangement joined TRBV10-1 to TRBJ2-2, with TRBD2 identical over 9 junction bases. The sample comprised PBMCs. This receptor was obtained from a woman aged 40 to 49 in good health and CMV-seropositive. The CDR3 amino acid sequence is: CASSESSGRSTGELFF. The bases read TGCGCCAGCAGTGAGTCTAGCGGGAGAAGTACCGGGGAGCTGTTTTTT.